This TCR beta chain derives from a study of cytomegalovirus exposure and HLA in healthy donors. The PCR made use of 60 Vbeta and 13 Jbeta primers. Sequenced by immunoSEQ multiplex PCR; TCRdb stores in-frame clones only, minus some. In the table there are 100,000 to 150,000 clones, around 70% of which are singletons. General study results and limits: Available immune exposure information was restricted to CMV serostatus only.

CDR1 MNHEY and CDR2 SVGAGI come from the germline V gene. V was pared by 6 bases and J by 4 bases, with 9 bases between. The CDR3 consists of 12 residues. This clone came up once. Antigen specificity is unknown. The chain carries TRBV6-5 and TRBJ1-2; D is possibly TRBD1 (5 bases). The clonotype comes from a male donor in good health and CMV-seronegative. The sequenced sample consisted of PBMCs. This CDR3 reads CASRDTGYGYTF. The CDR3 DNA sequence: TGTGCCAGCAGGGACACAGGCTATGGCTACACCTTC.